The entry below describes one T cell receptor (beta chain). The antigen it binds to is not known. There are no base qualities to consult, and no much larger clone falls within one base. The immunoSEQ Assay, a bias-controlled multiplex PCR, was used to amplify TCRbeta CDR3 regions from genomic DNA. For the original study's pipeline: The number of nucleated cells in each sample was estimated from the amplification of reference gene primers within the assay. To quantify the absolute abundance of each unique TCRbeta CDR3 rearrangement, sequence reads were collapsed and filtered. For each sample, productive Simpson clonality was calculated as the square root of Simpson's diversity index across productive rearrangements. Here the immuneACCESS table is served through TCRdb, limited to in-frame sequences with V and J called. Missing clones are a known gap in these copies; in checked studies unresolved V genes cover under half, and the rest lacks a known reason. V, J and clone size derive from that table, while D and trimming were established from the DNA sequence. The sample yields tens of thousands of clones; about 87% were counted once. 0.9% to 1.2% of the sample rests with the top ten.

The sample is drawn from a study of blood T cell repertoires in COVID-19 (dated by TCRdb to about 2020). Regarding the research as a whole: Samples from collaborators originated in the United States, Italy and Spain and spanned both the acute and convalescent phases of COVID-19. The material from the prospective study consisted of cDNA or gDNA derived from T cells, B-cell-depleted T cells, or PBMCs. Subjects who had been exposed to COVID-19, were actively infected with it, or had recovered from it provided the deeply sampled blood TCRbeta repertoires that made up the dataset. The repertoires were made available in a free public database intended to serve as a resource for research on the immune response to SARS-CoV-2. The samples were drawn from two sources: the first 160 participants of the ongoing ImmuneRACE study, and fewer than 1,500 subjects contributed by 6 global collaborators. Nearly every sample came with metadata listing a de-identified subject ID, COVID-19 status, age in years and sex. HLA class I and class II types, where available, came from metadata supplied by the sample provider rather than from assay-based typing.

V lost 5 bases and J lost 7 bases, and the count of bases not matched to a germline gene is 13. From the cysteine through the phenylalanine, the CDR3 covers 16 amino acids. Solely the CDR3 DNA is kept, with 48 bases framed from the first base. Via the germline V gene, CDR1 is SGHTA and CDR2 FQGNSA. The research as a whole found: How much clinical and demographic metadata was included differed by source and by participant, and the metadata was provided uncurated.

Each collaborating institution followed its own protocols to collect whole blood in K2EDTA tubes. For TCRbeta analysis, collaborators shipped samples in one of three forms: frozen whole blood, isolated PBMCs, or DNA extracted from either of those sample types. This receptor chain uses TRBV7-2 and TRBJ2-5, with 10 bases aligning to TRBD2. Material for sequencing was peripheral blood. The clonotype was recovered from a man in his 70s with acute or convalescent COVID-19. The nucleotides are TGTGCCAGCAGCACATTACTAGCGGGGAGCCTCGGGACCCAGTACTTC. This codes for CASSTLLAGSLGTQYF.